These T cell receptor beta chains were read from a single sample in a study of metastatic and nonmetastatic thyroid tumors. TCRdb re-clonotyped the PCR reads through MiXCR. The sample yields roughly 30,000 clones, 17% seen once. The sequencing input was blood. Source of these receptors: a female donor with papillary thyroid cancer or a benign thyroid nodule (not recorded which). Some clones in this sample may be carry-over from other donors' samples. Both conserved end residues are part of each CDR3. Each record gives: D gene, V gene, J gene, clone size, CDR3 DNA, CDR3 protein. D genes are given only for firm matches. Clone sizes are given selectively: once, few, many, or a class where the clone is expanded.

TRBD2	TRBV11-2	TRBJ2-1	once	TGTGCCAGCAGTCATACTAGCGGGTACAACAATGATCAGTTCTTC	CASSHTSGYNNDQFF
TRBD1	TRBV13	TRBJ2-5	many	TGTGCCAGCAGTCCCCCGGGGACAGGGACAGAGACCCAGTACTTC	CASSPPGTGTETQYF
NA	TRBV5-1	TRBJ1-1	many	TGCGCCAGCAGCTCGACCGGGCTGAACACTGAAGCTTTCTTT	CASSSTGLNTEAFF
NA	TRBV24-1	TRBJ1-5	few	TGTGCCGTCCAGGGCAGCAATCAGCCCCAGCATTTT	CAVQGSNQPQHF
NA	TRBV7-6	TRBJ2-5	many	TGTGCCAGCAGCCCAGTGGGTTTCCAAGAGACCCAGTACTTC	CASSPVGFQETQYF
TRBD2	TRBV9	TRBJ2-2	NA	TGTGCCAGCAGCGTGCCTAGCGGGCTAAACACCGGGGAGCTGTTTTTT	CASSVPSGLNTGELFF
NA	TRBV20-1	TRBJ2-5	many	TGCAGTGCTAGTTCGATCGGTACGGGGAGAGAGACCCAGTACTTC	CSASSIGTGRETQYF
TRBD2	TRBV2	TRBJ2-7	few	TGTGCCAGCAGTGAGGGGGGGAAATACGAGCAGTACTTC	CASSEGGKYEQYF
NA	TRBV6-1	TRBJ1-2	NA	TGTGCCAGTGTAGTTGGGGCTAACTATGGCTACACCTTC	CASVVGANYGYTF
TRBD2	TRBV5-1	TRBJ2-5	NA	TGCGCCAGCAGCTTTGACCTAGCGGGAGCGTTGGAGACCCAGTACTTC	CASSFDLAGALETQYF
TRBD2	TRBV19	TRBJ2-3	many	TGTGCCAGTAGTATAGATCTATTTCAACTAGCGGGAAAAAAAGATACGCAGTATTTT	CASSIDLFQLAGKKDTQYF
TRBD2	TRBV5-1	TRBJ2-2	many	TGCGCCAGCAGCGCCTTGGGACTAGCGGGAGGAACCGGGGAGCTGTTTTTT	CASSALGLAGGTGELFF
TRBD2	TRBV27	TRBJ2-1	many	TGTGCCAGCAGTTTATCAAGCGGGAGGCGCTACAATGAGCAGTTCTTC	CASSLSSGRRYNEQFF
NA	TRBV28	TRBJ2-3	NA	TGTGCCAGCAGTTTCCCCCAGAGCACAGATACGCAGTATTTT	CASSFPQSTDTQYF
NA	TRBV29-1	TRBJ2-7	many	TGCAGCGTGTCCAGGGGCTACGAGCAGTACTTC	CSVSRGYEQYF
TRBD2	TRBV7-9	TRBJ2-3	many	TGTGCCAGCAGCCAATGGGGGGGGGGCACAGATACGCAGTATTTT	CASSQWGGGTDTQYF
TRBD1	TRBV4-2	TRBJ1-1	NA	TGTGCCAGCATCCCTGTACAGGGGGATAACACTGAAGCTTTCTTT	CASIPVQGDNTEAFF
NA	TRBV7-3	TRBJ1-2	many	TGTGCCAGCAGCTTAAGTAGAGGCGAGGGCTACACCTTC	CASSLSRGEGYTF
TRBD1	TRBV25-1	TRBJ1-1	many	TGTGCCAGCAGTGGGTTGACAGGGGGCACTGAAGCTTTCTTT	CASSGLTGGTEAFF
NA	TRBV4-1	TRBJ2-7	NA	TGCGCCAGCAGCCAGGAACCGGGCTACGAGCAGTACTTC	CASSQEPGYEQYF
NA	TRBV27	TRBJ1-5	many	TGTGCCAGCAGTCCGCAGCCCAATCAGCCCCAGCATTTT	CASSPQPNQPQHF
NA	TRBV6-2/TRBV6-3	TRBJ2-7	NA	TGTGCCAGCGGCAAGCAGGGGAGCTCCTACGAGCAGTACTTC	CASGKQGSSYEQYF
NA	TRBV20-1	TRBJ1-1	many	TGCAGTGCGGGTCCGGGGGGGCCAGTGAACACTGAAGCTTTCTTT	CSAGPGGPVNTEAFF
TRBD1	TRBV10-3	TRBJ2-3	many	TGTGCCATCACCGGGACAGGGGAGGGTCTCACAGATACGCAGTATTTT	CAITGTGEGLTDTQYF
TRBD2	TRBV4-2	TRBJ2-1	many	TGTGCCAGCAGTCCAACCCCCCCGTGGAGCGGGAGGGCCGTTTTTGGTGAGCAGTTCTTC	CASSPTPPWSGRAVFGEQFF
NA	TRBV12-3/TRBV12-4	TRBJ2-5	NA	TGTGCCAGCAGTCCACGCACCCTAGGCGACCAAGAGACCCGGTACTTC	CASSPRTLGDQETRYF
NA	TRBV12-5	TRBJ2-1	medium-sized	TGTGCTAGTGGCGTCTACAGGGTTTATTCATACAATGAGCAGTTCTTC	CASGVYRVYSYNEQFF
TRBD1	TRBV5-6	TRBJ2-7	many	TGTGCCAGCAGCTTGTGGTCTGACAGGGGACAGAACTACGAGCAGTACTTC	CASSLWSDRGQNYEQYF
NA	TRBV20-1	TRBJ1-2	NA	TGCAGTGTGAGTATGTCCTATGGCTACACCTTC	CSVSMSYGYTF
NA	TRBV4-3	TRBJ1-2	many	TGCGCCAGCAGCCAAAGGGAAGAAACGGATGGCTACACCTTC	CASSQREETDGYTF
NA	TRBV5-1	TRBJ1-1	many	TGCGCCAGCAGCTTGGAGTCGAGGAACACTGAAGCTTTCTTT	CASSLESRNTEAFF
TRBD1	TRBV24-1	TRBJ1-2	many	TGTGCCACACAGGGGTCCTCTGGCTACACCTTC	CATQGSSGYTF